This T cell receptor beta chain was profiled in a study of beta chain features in type 1 diabetes. Notes on the study in general: Across all four CD4+ subsets, people with type 1 diabetes showed modestly shorter TCRB CDR3s.

The entirety of the isolated RNA underwent reverse transcription, so expressed TCRB transcripts were sequenced. The protocol was immunoSEQ multiplex PCR, while the TCRdb copy is restricted to in-frame clones and leaves out a portion. The sample lists 300,000 to 450,000 clones; over 10% were seen once. Comment on this clone: Its antigen remains unidentified.

The CDR3 spans 11 residues. V was clipped by 10 bases and J by 2 bases, with 9 bases between them. Per germline, CDR1 SGHRS and CDR2 YFSETQ. Sequences were obtained from naive CD4+ T cells from blood. This sequence joins TRBV5-1 and TRBJ2-5, with D uncertain. The origin of this receptor is a young woman with type 1 diabetes. CDR3 in amino acids: CAGQRQETQYF. The CDR3 bases are TGCGCCGGGCAGAGACAAGAGACCCAGTACTTC.